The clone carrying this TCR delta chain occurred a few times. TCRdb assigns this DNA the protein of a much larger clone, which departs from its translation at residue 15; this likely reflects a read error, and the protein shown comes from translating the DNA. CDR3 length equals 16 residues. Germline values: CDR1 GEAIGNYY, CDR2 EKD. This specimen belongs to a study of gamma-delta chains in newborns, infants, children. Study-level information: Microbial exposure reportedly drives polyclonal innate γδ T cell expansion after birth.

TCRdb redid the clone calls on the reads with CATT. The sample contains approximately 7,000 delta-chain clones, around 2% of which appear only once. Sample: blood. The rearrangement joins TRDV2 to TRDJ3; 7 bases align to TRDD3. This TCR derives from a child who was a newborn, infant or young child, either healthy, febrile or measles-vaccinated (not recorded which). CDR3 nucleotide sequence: TGTGCCTGTGACTGGGGGAGCTCCTGGGACACCCGACAGATGATTTTC. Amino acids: CACDWGSSWDTRQMIF.